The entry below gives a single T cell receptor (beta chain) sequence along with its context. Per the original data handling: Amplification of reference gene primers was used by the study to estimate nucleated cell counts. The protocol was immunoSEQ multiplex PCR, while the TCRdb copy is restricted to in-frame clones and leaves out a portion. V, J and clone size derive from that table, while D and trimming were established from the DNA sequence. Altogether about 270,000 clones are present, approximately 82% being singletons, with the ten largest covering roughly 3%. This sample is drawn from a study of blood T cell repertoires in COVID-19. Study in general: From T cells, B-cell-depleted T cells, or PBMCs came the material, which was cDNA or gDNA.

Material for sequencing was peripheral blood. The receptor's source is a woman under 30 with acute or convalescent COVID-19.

The CDR3 spells CASSPRGGGLGGYTF. The CDR3 bases are TGTGCCAGCAGCCCCCGAGGCGGGGGGCTGGGAGGCTACACCTTC. The rearrangement joins TRBV7-2 to TRBJ1-2; D may be TRBD1 (6 bases). The CDR3 runs 15 residues. From germline, CDR1 is SGHTA and CDR2 FQGNSA. Trimming cost V 5 bases and J 8 bases, with 21 bases left between them.